This T cell receptor (beta chain) was observed in a study of blood T cell repertoires in COVID-19. The wider study: Both acute and convalescent COVID-19 samples were obtained from the United States, Italy and Spain.

The germline CDR1 and CDR2 sequences are LNHDA and SQIVND (reference sequence). This CDR3 is built from 15 residues. V trimming: 2 bases; J trimming: 5 bases; junction bases outside the gene matches: 6. Clones were read by immunoSEQ multiplex PCR, and TCRdb kept only the in-frame ones, dropping some. The sample includes 120,000 to 150,000 clones, approximately 89% of them seen just once. The V and J genes are TRBV19 and TRBJ2-3, with 8 bases identical to TRBD1. This clonotype was sampled from a human donor in a cohort sampled during active COVID-19. The sequenced material came from peripheral blood. CDR3 loop: CASSIQGALGDTQYF. The CDR3 DNA reads as TGTGCCAGTAGTATACAGGGGGCGCTGGGAGATACGCAGTATTTT.